This T cell receptor (beta chain) is drawn from a study of CD8+ T cells in alopecia areata. The treatment here: oral pan-JAK inhibitor, 5-10 mg twice daily. Sorting of CD4+ and CD8+ T cells was performed on PBMCs. This clone showed up just once. What it binds is not known. Germline loops: CDR1 MGHRA, CDR2 YSYEKL. The trim removed 1 base at V and 6 bases at J, leaving 5 bases unmatched. The CDR3 is made up of 16 amino acids. General study findings and limits: One nonresponder leaves baseline CD8+ expansion's link to response uncertain.

cDNA serving as the sequencing template came from extracted, reverse transcribed RNA. Repertoires were generated with immunoSEQ multiplex PCR, while TCRdb's copy carries only in-frame clones and drops some. The sample shows roughly 280,000 clones, about 62% of them seen only once. V usage is TRBV4-1 and J usage is TRBJ1-5; 11 bases are a match to TRBD1. Sequences were derived from CD4+ T cells sorted from blood, sampled at approximately week 51, from a patient treated with tofacitinib. The receptor's source is a human donor with alopecia areata. The CDR3 reads CASSQVGQGAGQPQHF. In DNA, the CDR3 is TGCGCCAGCAGCCAAGTCGGACAGGGGGCCGGTCAGCCCCAGCATTTT.